This T cell receptor (beta chain) appears in the sequencing data of a study of cytomegalovirus exposure and HLA in healthy donors. Study results and limitations: That first-cohort TCR clusters tended to co-occur in the approximately 120 validation repertoires was found in a later analysis.

As concerns this clone: What it binds is not known.

TCRdb's table, derived via immunoSEQ multiplex PCR, lists solely in-frame clones and lacks some. The sample has 150,000 to 200,000 clones, approximately 86% seen once. The receptor comes from a man aged 25-45 years in good health and CMV-seropositive. The sample was PBMCs.

The CDR3 loop reads CASSARGGGFSYEQYF. DNA of the CDR3: TGTGCCAGCAGCGCGCGTGGTGGGGGGTTTTCCTACGAGCAGTACTTC. This rearrangement joins TRBV9 to TRBJ2-7, with D maybe TRBD2 (6 bases). Germline lookup yields CDR1 SGDLS and CDR2 YYNGEE. Trimming shortened V by 3 bases and J by 1 base, and 17 bases separated the two germline ends. CDR3 length: 16 residues.